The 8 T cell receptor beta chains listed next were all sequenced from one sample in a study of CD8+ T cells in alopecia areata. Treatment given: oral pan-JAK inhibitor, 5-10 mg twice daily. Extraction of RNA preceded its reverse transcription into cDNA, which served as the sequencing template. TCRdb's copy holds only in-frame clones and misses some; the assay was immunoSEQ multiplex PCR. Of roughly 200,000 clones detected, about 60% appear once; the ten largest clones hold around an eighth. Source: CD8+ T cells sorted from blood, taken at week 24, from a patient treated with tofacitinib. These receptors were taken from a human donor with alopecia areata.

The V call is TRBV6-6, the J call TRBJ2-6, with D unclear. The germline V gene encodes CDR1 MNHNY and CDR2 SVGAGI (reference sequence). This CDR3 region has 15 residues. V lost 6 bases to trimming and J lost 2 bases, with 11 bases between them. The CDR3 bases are TGTGCCAGCAGCCATCCTCGGACTGGGGCCAACGTCCTGACTTTC. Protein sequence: CASSHPRTGANVLTF.

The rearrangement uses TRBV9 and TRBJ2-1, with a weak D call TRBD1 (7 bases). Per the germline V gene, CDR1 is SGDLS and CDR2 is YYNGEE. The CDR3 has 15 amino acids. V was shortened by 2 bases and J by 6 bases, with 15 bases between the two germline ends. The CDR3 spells CASSVAGQQVNEQFF. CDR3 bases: TGTGCCAGCAGCGTGGCGGGACAGCAGGTCAATGAGCAGTTCTTC.

CDR3 nucleotides: TGTGCCAGCAGTATAGCGGGGTGGGAGACCCAGTACTTC. Translated, it gives CASSIAGWETQYF. The V and J genes are TRBV27 and TRBJ2-5; TRBD2 aligns across 8 bases. The CDR3 sequence is 13 residues long. After removal of 5 bases from V and 5 bases from J, the junction contained 4 bases not matched to a gene. Germline CDR1 reads MNHEY; CDR2 reads SMNVEV (reference sequence).

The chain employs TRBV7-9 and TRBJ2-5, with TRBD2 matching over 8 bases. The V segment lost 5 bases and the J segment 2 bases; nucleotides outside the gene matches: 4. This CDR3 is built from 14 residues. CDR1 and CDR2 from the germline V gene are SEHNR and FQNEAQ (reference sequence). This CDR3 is CASSPRGVQETQYF. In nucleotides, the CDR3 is TGTGCCAGCAGCCCGCGGGGGGTTCAAGAGACCCAGTACTTC.

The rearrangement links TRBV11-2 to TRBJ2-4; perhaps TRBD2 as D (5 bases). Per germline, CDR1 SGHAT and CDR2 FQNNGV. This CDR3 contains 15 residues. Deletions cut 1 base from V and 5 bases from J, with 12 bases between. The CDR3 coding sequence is TGTGCCAGCAGCTTAGGGGTCGGCGGGCAAAACATTCAGTACTTC. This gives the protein CASSLGVGGQNIQYF.

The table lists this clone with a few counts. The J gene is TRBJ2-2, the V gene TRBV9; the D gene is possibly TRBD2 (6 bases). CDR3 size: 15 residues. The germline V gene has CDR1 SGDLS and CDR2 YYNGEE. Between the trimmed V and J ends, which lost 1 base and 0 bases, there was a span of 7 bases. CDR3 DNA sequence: TGTGCCAGCAGCGTAACGGGGGCGAACACCGGGGAGCTGTTTTTT. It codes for CASSVTGANTGELFF. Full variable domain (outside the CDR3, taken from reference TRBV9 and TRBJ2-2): DSGVTQTPKHLITATGQRVTLRCSPRSGDLSVYWYQQSLDQGLQFLIQYYNGEERAKGNILERFSAQQFPDLHSELNLSSLELGDSALYFCASSVTGANTGELFFGEGSRLTVL.

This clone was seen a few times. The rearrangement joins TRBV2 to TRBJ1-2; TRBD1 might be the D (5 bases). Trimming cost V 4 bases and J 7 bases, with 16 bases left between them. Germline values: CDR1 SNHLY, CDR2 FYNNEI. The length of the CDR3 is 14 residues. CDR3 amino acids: CASSGGRSGSGYTF. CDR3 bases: TGTGCCAGCAGTGGTGGCCGATCAGGGTCTGGCTACACCTTC.

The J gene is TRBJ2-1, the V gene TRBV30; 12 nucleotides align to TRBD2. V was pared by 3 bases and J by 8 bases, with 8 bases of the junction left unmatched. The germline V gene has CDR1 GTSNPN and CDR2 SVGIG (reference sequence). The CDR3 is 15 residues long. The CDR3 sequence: CAWSLAGGPGDEQFF. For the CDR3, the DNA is TGTGCCTGGAGCCTAGCGGGGGGGCCGGGAGATGAGCAGTTCTTC.